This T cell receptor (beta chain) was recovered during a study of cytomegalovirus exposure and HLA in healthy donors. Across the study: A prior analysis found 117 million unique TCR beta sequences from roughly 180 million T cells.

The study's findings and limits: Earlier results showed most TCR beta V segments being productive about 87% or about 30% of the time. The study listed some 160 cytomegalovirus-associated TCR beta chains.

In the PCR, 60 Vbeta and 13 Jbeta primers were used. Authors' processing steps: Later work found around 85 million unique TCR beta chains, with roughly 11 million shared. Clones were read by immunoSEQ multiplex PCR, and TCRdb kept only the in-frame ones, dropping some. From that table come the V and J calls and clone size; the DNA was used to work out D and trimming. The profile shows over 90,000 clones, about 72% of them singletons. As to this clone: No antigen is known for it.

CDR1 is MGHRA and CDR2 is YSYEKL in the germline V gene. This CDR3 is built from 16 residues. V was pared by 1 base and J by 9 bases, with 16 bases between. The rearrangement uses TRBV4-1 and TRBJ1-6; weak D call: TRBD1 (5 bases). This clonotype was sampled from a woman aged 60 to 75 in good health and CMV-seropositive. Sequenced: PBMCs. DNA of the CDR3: TGCGCCAGCAGCCAAGGTGTTAAGGGGCTCGGTTCACCCCTCCACTTT. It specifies CASSQGVKGLGSPLHF.